The 15 T cell receptor beta chains below come from one sample, sequenced in a study of shared clonotypes between healthy human individuals. This table comes from immunoSEQ multiplex PCR, and its TCRdb copy is limited to in-frame clones, with some not included. The sample lists around 1 million clones, approximately 80% seen once, with nearly 1.5% in the top ten. The sequenced sample consisted of memory CD4+ T cells sorted from blood. Subset here: CD45RA-negative fraction. The receptors derive from a man aged 18-30 years in good health.

The chain employs TRBV29-1 and TRBJ2-5; maybe TRBD1 (5 bases). The CDR3 spans 13 residues. Between the trimmed V and J ends, which lost 6 bases and 6 bases, there was a span of 17 bases. Germline V gene sequence: CDR1 SQVTM, CDR2 ANQGSEA. The CDR3 nucleotides are TGCAGCGTAACGGCAGGGCTGCTACAGACCCAGTACTTC. This encodes CSVTAGLLQTQYF.

This chain connects TRBV10-3 to TRBJ2-1; D possibly corresponds to TRBD2 (6 bases). CDR1 and CDR2 (germline): ENHRY, SYGVKD. V lost 11 bases and J 7 bases, leaving 24 bases between the germline ends. There are 15 residues in the CDR3. CDR3 loop: CAPRVGGRKENEQFF. The CDR3 DNA is TGTGCCCCCCGTGTCGGGGGTAGGAAGGAGAATGAGCAGTTCTTC.

This clone was recorded a few times. V usage is TRBV5-5 and J usage is TRBJ1-1; D perhaps matches TRBD1 (6 bases). This CDR3 is 14 amino acids long. Looked up from germline, CDR1 is SGHKS and CDR2 is YYEKEE (reference sequence). Deletions cut 4 bases from V and 1 base from J, with 11 bases between. DNA for the CDR3: TGTGCCAGCAGCCAACAGGGCCGGAACACTGAAGCTTTCTTT. It translates to CASSQQGRNTEAFF.

This chain joins TRBV20-1 and TRBJ2-1; D possibly corresponds to TRBD1 (6 bases). The V end was cut by 3 bases, the J end by 8 bases, with 8 bases between. Germline V gene data show CDR1 as DFQATT and CDR2 as SNEGSKA (reference sequence). The CDR3 sequence is 11 residues long. The DNA of the CDR3 is TGCAGTGCTAGTCCAGGGGATGAGCAGTTCTTC. Translation: CSASPGDEQFF.

The genes are TRBV5-1 and TRBJ2-3; 8 bases line up with TRBD2. Germline CDR1 is SGHRS and CDR2 is YFSETQ. The ends lost 0 bases at V and 6 bases at J; junction bases unmatched: 9. CDR3 length: 16 amino acids. CDR3 nucleotides: TGCGCCAGCAGCTTGGCCCCAGCGGGAGAAGGTGATACGCAGTATTTT. This translates into CASSLAPAGEGDTQYF. Looking up the rest from reference TRBV5-1 and TRBJ2-3 gives the full variable domain: KAGVTQTPRYLIKTRGQQVTLSCSPISGHRSVSWYQQTPGQGLQFLFEYFSETQRNKGNFPGRFSGRQFSNSRSEMNVSTLELGDSALYLCASSLAPAGEGDTQYFGPGTRLTVL.

Comment on this clone: Other DNA sequences in this sample translate to the same CDR3. The chain joins TRBV18 to TRBJ1-1; D is perhaps TRBD1 (6 bases). The CDR3 contains 14 residues. Trimming pared 3 bases from V and 0 bases from J, leaving 8 bases between. Germline CDR1 KGHSH, CDR2 LQKENI. The CDR3 loop is CASSPGGLNTEAFF. In DNA, the CDR3 is TGTGCCAGCTCACCGGGGGGCTTGAACACTGAAGCTTTCTTT.

The chain is built from TRBV27 and TRBJ1-1; D ambiguous. CDR3 size: 13 residues. V was cut by 2 bases and J by 4 bases, with 8 bases left in between. Germline-derived CDR1 and CDR2 are MNHEY and SMNVEV (reference sequence). The CDR3 region has the DNA TGTGCCAGCAGTTTAAACGTTGGCACTGAAGCTTTCTTT. Translated, it gives CASSLNVGTEAFF.

The chain is built from TRBV19 and TRBJ2-6; D uncertain. V was shortened by 0 bases and J by 0 bases, with 9 bases between the two germline ends. CDR3 size: 17 residues. Germline V gene sequence: CDR1 LNHDA, CDR2 SQIVND (reference sequence). The chain's CDR3 is CASSIDRRSSGANVLTF. CDR3 nucleotides: TGTGCCAGTAGTATAGATCGCCGGAGCTCTGGGGCCAACGTCCTGACTTTC. Together with reference TRBV19 and TRBJ2-6, the CDR3 gives the full variable domain: DGGITQSPKYLFRKEGQNVTLSCEQNLNHDAMYWYRQDPGQGLRLIYYSQIVNDFQKGDIAEGYSVSREKKESFPLTVTSAQKNPTAFYLCASSIDRRSSGANVLTFGAGSRLTVL.

V and J are TRBV7-9 and TRBJ1-2, with unresolved D. This CDR3 is 14 amino acids long. The germline gives CDR1 SEHNR, CDR2 FQNEAQ (reference sequence). V was pared by 4 bases and J by 4 bases, with 13 bases between. The CDR3 nucleotides are TGTGCCAGCAGCTCGGGAGGAGGGCCCTATGGCTACACCTTC. The encoded protein is CASSSGGGPYGYTF. The full variable domain, completed using reference TRBV7-9 and TRBJ1-2, is DTGVSQNPRHKITKRGQNVTFRCDPISEHNRLYWYRQTLGQGPEFLTYFQNEAQLEKSRLLSDRFSAERPKGSFSTLEIQRTEQGDSAMYLCASSSGGGPYGYTFGSGTRLTVV.

The J gene is TRBJ2-1, the V gene TRBV6-6; possible D gene TRBD2, 6 bases. Trimming left V 6 bases short and J 2 bases short, with 11 bases between. The length of the CDR3 is 14 residues. Germline loops: CDR1 MNHNY, CDR2 SVGAGI (reference sequence). CDR3 residues: CASRRGATYNEQFF. The CDR3 region has the DNA TGTGCCAGCAGGCGCGGGGCAACCTACAATGAGCAGTTCTTC.

The chain uses TRBV2 and TRBJ2-3, with TRBD1 matching 9 bases. V dropped 5 bases and J dropped 9; count of bases not matched to a gene: 3. Germline lookup yields CDR1 SNHLY and CDR2 FYNNEI. The CDR3 totals 12 residues. CDR3: CASSQDRGTQYF. The CDR3 region has the DNA TGTGCCAGCAGTCAGGACAGGGGAACGCAGTATTTT.

The CDR3 here is CASSQDTSGRADTQYF. The CDR3 bases are TGCGCCAGCAGCCAAGACACTAGCGGGAGGGCAGATACGCAGTATTTT. This chain joins TRBV4-3 and TRBJ2-3, with 13 bases aligning to TRBD2. Germline assignment: CDR1 LGHNA and CDR2 YSLEER. The CDR3 is 16 residues long. Trimming took 0 bases from V and 4 from J; bases not matched to a gene: 1.

The chain carries TRBV19 and TRBJ1-4, with a tentative D call TRBD1 (6 bases). V was trimmed by 5 bases and J by 0 bases, leaving 10 bases between them. Per germline, CDR1 LNHDA and CDR2 SQIVND (reference sequence). This CDR3 region has 15 residues. The CDR3 protein is CASSRDTSTNEKLFF. The CDR3 DNA follows: TGTGCCAGTAGTCGGGACACTTCAACTAATGAAAAACTGTTTTTT.

The chain couples TRBV18 to TRBJ2-5; TRBD1 or TRBD2 may be the D gene (5 bases each). Germline assignment: CDR1 KGHSH and CDR2 LQKENI. Trimming took off 10 bases at V and 5 bases at J, with 20 bases between the two ends. The CDR3 loop spans 14 amino acids. The CDR3 DNA follows: TGTGCCACCCAGGGACCGAGGCGCGCTGAGACCCAGTACTTC. Its protein is CATQGPRRAETQYF.

This clone has only one observation. The same CDR3 also results from other DNA sequences found in this sample. V usage is TRBV11-2 and J usage is TRBJ2-5, with a weak D call TRBD1 (5 bases). Trimming shortened V by 5 bases and J by 2 bases, and 12 bases separated the two germline ends. The CDR3 is 14 residues long. Germline CDR1 is SGHAT and CDR2 is FQNNGV. The CDR3 region has the DNA TGTGCCAGCAGCGTTGGACACTTACAAGAGACCCAGTACTTC. This encodes CASSVGHLQETQYF.